This T cell receptor (beta chain) was observed in a study of cytomegalovirus exposure and HLA in healthy donors. Trimming pared 0 bases from V and 9 bases from J, leaving 24 bases between. CDR1 MNHNS and CDR2 SASEGT come from the germline V gene. There are 17 residues in the CDR3. Primers: 60 Vbeta forward and 13 Jbeta reverse. Some clones are missing from TCRdb's copy, which holds only in-frame ones; the method was immunoSEQ multiplex PCR. The sample has about 170,000 clones; roughly 76% are singletons. In regard to this clone: Its antigen is undetermined.

Study outcomes and limitations: For TCR beta chains, V- and J-gene trimming was later linked to a missense DCLRE1C variant.

The chain employs TRBV6-1 and TRBJ2-7, with D perhaps TRBD1 (5 bases). The receptor's source is a woman aged 18-29 years in good health and CMV-seropositive. Sequencing was done on a sample of PBMCs. CDR3 sequence reads: CASSEATHADRALRQYF. As DNA, the CDR3 is TGTGCCAGCAGTGAAGCGACCCACGCTGACAGAGCCTTAAGGCAGTACTTC.